This T cell receptor beta chain was retrieved from a study of control samples from healthy donors and cancer patients. V was clipped by 0 bases and J by 5 bases; unmatched bases: 7. CDR3 length equals 17 residues. Germline V gene sequence: CDR1 SGHNT, CDR2 YENEEA. This table comes from immunoSEQ multiplex PCR, and its TCRdb copy is limited to in-frame clones, with some not included. The sample lists approximately 220,000 clones; around 94% were seen once. The material sequenced was blood. The chain couples TRBV11-3 to TRBJ2-1, with TRBD1 matching over 10 bases. This receptor was taken from a man aged 45 to 65 in good health. CDR3 sequence: CASSLDRGTGANNEQFF. The CDR3 bases are TGTGCCAGCAGCTTAGATCGGGGGACAGGGGCCAACAATGAGCAGTTCTTC.